The entry below describes one TCR beta chain. Its antigen is still unknown. Qualities for individual bases were not recorded, and no much larger clone is one base off. This record belongs to a study of vaccination and CD4 T cells after COVID-19 (dated by TCRdb to 2021 to 2024). For context, the study as a whole: Convalescent patients had a positive SARS-CoV-2 result on nasal swab PCR, and of these patients, about ten had mild disease and one had severe disease. The convalescent cohort comprised six males and four females, including two Hispanic individuals, seven Caucasians, two Asians and one multiracial person. Participants received two doses of either the Pfizer-BioNTech BNT162b2 vaccine (n=8) or the Moderna mRNA-1273 vaccine (n=2). Post-COVID blood samples were collected from convalescent patients a median of around 100 days after diagnosis, with a range of about 30 to 180 days. Post-vaccine blood samples were obtained a median of about 77 days after the second vaccine dose, with a range of about 12 to 241 days. For stimulating the cultures, overlapping spike peptide pools were used, derived from SARS-CoV-2 as well as from the common cold coronaviruses HCoV-NL63, HCoV-OC43 and HCoV-229E. Control cultures received a CEFX viral epitope pool as the positive control, an HIV-1 Nef peptide pool as the negative control, or no peptide. In roughly eleven COVID-19 convalescent patients and several infection-naive healthy vaccine recipients, the spike-specific CD4+ TCR repertoire before mRNA vaccination was compared with the repertoire after mRNA vaccination.

The treatment or condition label, read with the paper, signifies: approximately nine-day PBMC culture with coronavirus spike peptide pools or control peptides (ViraFEST assay). The ViraFEST assay, used in the study, expanded antigen-specific T cells with peptide pools and then identified the expanded clonotypes through TCR sequencing. The positive SARS-CoV-2 PCR tests of the convalescent patients were dated from March to December 2020, before the Alpha, Beta and Delta variants emerged in the United States. Each well held around 2 million PBMCs cultured with about 9.8 ug/ml peptide pools in IMDM containing 5% human AB serum and 7.5 to 10 IU/ml IL-2. On days 3 and 7, half of the culture medium was replaced with fresh IL-2-containing medium. After about 10 days of culture, CD4+ T cells were isolated by negative selection using the EasySep CD4+ T cell isolation kit. PBMCs were separated from whole blood using Ficoll-Paque Plus gradient centrifugation and then either used fresh or cryopreserved at -140C. Each culture condition was generally run in triplicate wells.

Beyond this particular receptor, the publication reports: The number of convalescent patients in the study was relatively small, and the study did not examine early timepoints following natural infection. In convalescent patients, a median around 86% of post-vaccine SARS-CoV-2-reactive clones were detected only after vaccination, and vaccine-specific priming was suggested by this finding. Nearly all vaccine-specific clones in convalescent patients (304 of 307) were mono-reactive for SARS-CoV-2 spike rather than cross-reactive with common cold coronaviruses. An increase in the median number of SARS-CoV-2-reactive clonotypes from approximately 21 after infection to some 38 after vaccination was observed, but the change was not found to be significant.

Receptors were amplified or captured by PCR. DNA from cultured CD4+ T cells was subjected to TCR sequencing with the Oncomine TCR Beta short-read assay at the Johns Hopkins FTIC core. The QIAamp micro DNA kit was used to extract genomic DNA from the cultured CD4+ T cells. Oncomine TCR Beta libraries made from cultured CD4+ T cells were pooled using unique dual indexes and sequenced on an Illumina iSeq 100. As for how the authors treated the data: Non-productive sequences were removed, and CDR3s that did not start with C, did not end with F or W, or were shorter than 7 amino acids were discarded. The MANAFEST web application was used to identify antigen-specific clonotypes by comparing peptide-stimulated wells against reference wells and other culture wells. An FDR below 0.05, an odds ratio above 5, and a productive frequency above 0.1% in at least two of three replicate wells were required for clones to be considered positive. A clonotype counted as cross-reactive if it showed significant expansion both in the SARS-CoV-2 spike wells and in at least one common cold coronavirus spike condition. CDR3 homology was assessed with Levenshtein distances (stringdist) and unrooted phylogenetic trees (ape) in R version 3.6.1. TCRdb cleaned the public reads at Q25 with fastp, built clones with MiXCR and kept in-frame beta chains. Rows with one shared CDR3 protein collapse into an entry with the most common genes and DNA. The V and J calls and clone size are TCRdb's, not the authors'. This sample lists around 20,000 distinct CDR3 sequences; roughly 45% were detected once. The top ten hold approximately 12% of the sample.

Trimming costs V 3 bases and J 3 bases, and their ends lie 12 bases apart. The germline V gene supplies CDR1 SGHRS and CDR2 YFSETQ. The CDR3 numbers 14 residues from cysteine through phenylalanine. Here the CDR3 DNA is all that survives: 42 bases in frame from base 1. Recombination connected TRBV5-1 to TRBJ1-1, with a weak D call of TRBD1 (6 bases match). Sequenced: CD4+ T cells from blood, cultured in vitro. The clonotype originates from a human donor who had recovered from COVID-19. The CDR3 here reads CASSSTGLDTEAFF. The DNA sequence is TGCGCCAGCAGCTCGACAGGCCTCGACACTGAAGCTTTCTTT.